This T cell receptor beta chain comes out of a study of shared clonotypes between healthy human individuals (dated by TCRdb to 2020 to 2021). With respect to the entire study: The cohort comprised a couple of women and a few men aged 18 to 49 years. Per donor, three plates each were used for CD4 naive and CD4 memory, two for CD8 naive, and one for CD8 memory. To estimate repertoire size and how much clonotype sharing occurs between individuals, the study deeply sequenced the blood TCR repertoires of about 5 healthy adults. Different laboratories and diverse techniques were used to prepare libraries and sequence TCR repertoires, to increase sequencing depth and limit assay-specific biases. Per donor, leukapheresis produced somewhere between about 0.9 and 10 billion PBMCs.

The V and J ends are trimmed by 0 bases and 5 bases, leaving 13 bases between them. The germline V gene specifies MNHEY as CDR1 and SVGAGI as CDR2. Reading from cysteine to phenylalanine, the CDR3 counts 15 amino acids. Only the CDR3 DNA stays, 45 bases, in frame from base 1. General conclusions and limits of the study: The small number of donors limited the genetic and exposure-history diversity represented. Sampling was restricted to blood, and TCR repertoires in tissues likely differ from the TCR repertoires found in blood. Naive subsets generally had larger estimated clonotype richness than memory subsets did. When a few donors were compared, the shared fraction of clonotypes was around 4.6% for naive CD4, 3.5% to 4% for naive CD8, 2.3% for memory CD4, and 0.35% to 0.5% for memory CD8. Compared with non-shared clonotypes, clonotypes shared by all four sorted-subset donors had higher generation probabilities. Pairwise subsampling led to the expectation that sequencing depth would affect the degree of clonotype sharing among donors. Even with the large sequencing depth, rarefaction of the sorted-subset datasets indicated that sequencing was incomplete.

The donors were healthy, HIV-negative adults who had no recently reported acute infections or vaccinations. Every donor was a Caucasian adult living in Nashville, Tennessee, USA. CD4+ T cells were enriched by magnetic negative selection; naive cells were then positively selected on CD45RA, and the negative fraction formed the memory subset. Blood was collected by leukapheresis, and PBMCs were isolated by Ficoll-Histopaque density gradient centrifugation and then cryopreserved in liquid nitrogen vapor phase. Analytical flow cytometry was used to check the purity and quantity of each magnetically sorted T cell population. Genomic DNA was isolated from every sorted fraction and measured by UV absorbance on a Nanodrop 2000c. As concerns this clone: Its antigen has not been determined. Base quality data are lacking; no much larger clone is found one base away.

Using the deep immunoSEQ assay, TCR CDR3 regions were amplified from genomic DNA by multiplex PCR. Extracted genomic DNA from each cell subset was spread evenly across all wells of several immunoSEQ 96-well plates, with each plate serving as a replicate. For sorted subsets, about 200 ng genomic DNA, equal to tens of thousands of T cell genomes, was loaded into each replicate PCR. Purified libraries were measured with a Qubit 3.0 fluorometer, size-checked on a Bioanalyzer 2100, and measured again with the KAPA Library Quantification kit. Each immunoSEQ 96-well plate was sequenced on its own single-read 150-cycle Illumina NextSeq 550 flow cell. In the paper's pipeline: Because the immunoSEQ output included only junctional sequences and no quality scores, the filtering could not be the same as the filtering used for full-length reads. Sequences were annotated with PyIR, a Python wrapper for IgBLAST v1.9, using IMGT germline references to assign V/J genes and CDR3. Any read was removed if the V/J assignment was weak (E-value above 1e-6), the CDR3 was missing, or the read contained stop codons, out-of-frame junctions, or ambiguous translated residues. V3J clonotypes were defined by identical inferred V gene, J gene, and CDR3 amino acid sequence. The percentage overlap between two repertoires was calculated by dividing the number of shared unique clonotypes by the size of the smaller repertoire. Three approaches were used to assess repertoire richness: RTK rarefaction, the Chao1 estimator, and Recon v2.1 estimates of unobserved clonotypes. Generation probabilities for all TCRbeta clonotypes obtained by the gDNA method from a few donors were computed using OLGA. TCRdb limited this immuneACCESS table to in-frame rearrangements with V and J called. A share of clones is missing; checked studies link under half to unresolved V genes, and the rest is unexplained. V, J and clone size reflect that table, while D and trimming were determined from the DNA. The sample table records 2 million or so clones; 85% to 95% of these occur just once. In total, the top ten clones hold more than 0.1% of the sample.

Sequences were obtained from naive CD4+ T cells sorted from blood. This sample's cell subset or site label indicates: CD45RA+ positively selected. The rearrangement combines TRBV6-5 with TRBJ1-1; D gene: possibly TRBD1, on 5 matching bases. The receptor's source is a man younger than 30 in good health. CDR3 loop: CASSYSRQGLTEAFF. The sequenced DNA is TGTGCCAGCAGTTACTCGAGGCAGGGATTGACTGAAGCTTTCTTT.